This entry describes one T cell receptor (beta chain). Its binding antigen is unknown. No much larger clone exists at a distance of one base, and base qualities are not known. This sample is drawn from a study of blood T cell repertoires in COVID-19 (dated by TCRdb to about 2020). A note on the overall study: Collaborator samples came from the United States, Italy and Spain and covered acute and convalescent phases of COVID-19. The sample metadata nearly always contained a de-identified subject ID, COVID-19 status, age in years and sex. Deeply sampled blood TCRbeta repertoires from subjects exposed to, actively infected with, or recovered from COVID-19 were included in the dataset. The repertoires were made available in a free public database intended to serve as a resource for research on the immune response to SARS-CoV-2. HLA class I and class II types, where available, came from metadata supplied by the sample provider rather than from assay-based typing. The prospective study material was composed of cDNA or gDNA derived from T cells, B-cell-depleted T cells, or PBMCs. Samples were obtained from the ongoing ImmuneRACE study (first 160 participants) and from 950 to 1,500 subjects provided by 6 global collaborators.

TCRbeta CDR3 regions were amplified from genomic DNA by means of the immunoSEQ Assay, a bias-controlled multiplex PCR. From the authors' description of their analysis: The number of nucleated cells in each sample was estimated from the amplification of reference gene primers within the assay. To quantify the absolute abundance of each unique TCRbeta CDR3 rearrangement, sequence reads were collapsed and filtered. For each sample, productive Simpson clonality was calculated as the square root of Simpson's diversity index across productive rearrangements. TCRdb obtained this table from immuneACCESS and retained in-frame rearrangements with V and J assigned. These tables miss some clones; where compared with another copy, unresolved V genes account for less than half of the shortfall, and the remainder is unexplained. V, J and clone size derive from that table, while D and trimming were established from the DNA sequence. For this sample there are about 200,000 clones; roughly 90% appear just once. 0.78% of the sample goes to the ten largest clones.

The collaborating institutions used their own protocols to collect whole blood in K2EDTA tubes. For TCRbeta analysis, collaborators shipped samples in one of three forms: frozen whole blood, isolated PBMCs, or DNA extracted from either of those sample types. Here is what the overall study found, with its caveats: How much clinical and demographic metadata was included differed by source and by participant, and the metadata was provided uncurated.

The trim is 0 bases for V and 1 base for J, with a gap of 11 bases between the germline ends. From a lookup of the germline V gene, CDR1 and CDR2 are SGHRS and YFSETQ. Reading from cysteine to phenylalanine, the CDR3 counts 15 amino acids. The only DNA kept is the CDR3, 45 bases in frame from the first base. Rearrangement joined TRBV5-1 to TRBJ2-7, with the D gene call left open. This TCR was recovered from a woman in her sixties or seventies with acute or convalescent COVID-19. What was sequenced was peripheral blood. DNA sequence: TGCGCCAGCAGCTTGGACCACTCGAGGTCCTACGAGCAGTACTTC. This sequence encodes CASSLDHSRSYEQYF.